This record covers a single T cell receptor (beta chain). What it binds is unknown. A much larger clone differs from this one at a single base, so this may be a read error. TCRdb re-called the reads through MiXCR, storing one row per CDR3 protein. The sample records fewer than 550,000 distinct CDR3 sequences, approximately 25% being singletons. These data come from a study of T cell repertoires in cytomegalovirus infection. Background on the study: Through public TCR beta signatures, both CMV infection and matching HLA type were indicated. Overall study results and limits: The study identified carriers of CMV plus the relevant HLA from cumulative public TCR beta family frequency. The ex vivo response was dominated by HLA-C-restricted CMV-specific TCR beta clonotypes.

The CDR3 is 16 residues long. CDR1 SGHTA and CDR2 FQGNSA come from the germline V gene. Trimming took off 2 bases at V and 0 bases at J, with 12 bases between the two ends. Material: PBMCs. The V gene is TRBV7-2, the J gene TRBJ2-3; D may be TRBD1 (5 bases). This clonotype was obtained from a human donor in good health (CMV status not recorded). Some clones in this sample may be carry-over from other donors' samples. The CDR3 reads CASSLSGLSSTDTQYF. CDR3 bases: TGTGCCAGCAGCTTATCAGGGCTTTCTAGCACAGATACGCAGTATTTT. The complete variable domain, with remaining parts taken from reference TRBV7-2 and TRBJ2-3, reads GAGVSQSPSNKVTEKGKDVELRCDPISGHTALYWYRQSLGQGLEFLIYFQGNSAPDKSGLPSDRFSAERTGGSVSTLTIQRTQQEDSAVYLCASSLSGLSSTDTQYFGPGTRLTVL.